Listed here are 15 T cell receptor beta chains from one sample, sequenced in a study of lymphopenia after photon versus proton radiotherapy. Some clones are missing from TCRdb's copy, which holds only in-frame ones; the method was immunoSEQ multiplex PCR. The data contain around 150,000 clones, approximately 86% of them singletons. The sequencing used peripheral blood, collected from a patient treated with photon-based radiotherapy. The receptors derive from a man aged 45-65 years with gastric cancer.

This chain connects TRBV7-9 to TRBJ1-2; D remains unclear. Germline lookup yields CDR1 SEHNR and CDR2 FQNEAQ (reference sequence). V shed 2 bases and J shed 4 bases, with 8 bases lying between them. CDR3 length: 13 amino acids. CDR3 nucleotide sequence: TGTGCCAGCAGCTTATCGGACGGCTATGGCTACACCTTC. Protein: CASSLSDGYGYTF.

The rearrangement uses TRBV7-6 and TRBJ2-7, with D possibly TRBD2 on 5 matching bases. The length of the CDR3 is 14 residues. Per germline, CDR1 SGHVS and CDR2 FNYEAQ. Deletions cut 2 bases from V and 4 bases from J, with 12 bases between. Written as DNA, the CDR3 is TGTGCCAGCAGCTTACACGAGGGCGGTTACGAGCAGTACTTC. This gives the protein CASSLHEGGYEQYF.

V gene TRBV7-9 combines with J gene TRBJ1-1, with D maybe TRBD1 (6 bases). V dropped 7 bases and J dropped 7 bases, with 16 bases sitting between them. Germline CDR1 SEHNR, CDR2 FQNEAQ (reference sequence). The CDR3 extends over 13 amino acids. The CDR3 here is CASNVGGAGEAFF. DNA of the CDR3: TGTGCCAGCAACGTAGGGGGGGCAGGTGAAGCTTTCTTT.

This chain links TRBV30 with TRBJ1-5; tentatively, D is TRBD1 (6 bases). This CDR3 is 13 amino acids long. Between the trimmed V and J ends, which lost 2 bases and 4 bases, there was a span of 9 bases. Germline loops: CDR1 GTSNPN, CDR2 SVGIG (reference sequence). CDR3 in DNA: TGTGCCTGGAGTACAGGGTGGAATCAGCCCCAGCATTTT. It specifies CAWSTGWNQPQHF.

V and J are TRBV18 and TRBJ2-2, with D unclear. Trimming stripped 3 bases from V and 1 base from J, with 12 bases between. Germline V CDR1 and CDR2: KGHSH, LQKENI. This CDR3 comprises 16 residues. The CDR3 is CASSPVRIKNTGELFF. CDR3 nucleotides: TGTGCCAGCTCACCCGTCAGAATCAAGAACACCGGGGAGCTGTTTTTT.

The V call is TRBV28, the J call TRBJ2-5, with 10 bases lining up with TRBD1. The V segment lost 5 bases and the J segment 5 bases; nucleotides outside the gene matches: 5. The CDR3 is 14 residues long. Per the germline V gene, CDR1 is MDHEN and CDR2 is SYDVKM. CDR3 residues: CASSVGQGFETQYF. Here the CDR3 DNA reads TGTGCCAGCAGTGTGGGACAGGGGTTTGAGACCCAGTACTTC.

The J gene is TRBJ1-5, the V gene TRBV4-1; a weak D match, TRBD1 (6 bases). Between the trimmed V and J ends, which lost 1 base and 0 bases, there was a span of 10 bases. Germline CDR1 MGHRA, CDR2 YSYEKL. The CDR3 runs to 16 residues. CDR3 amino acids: CASSQAGHLSNQPQHF. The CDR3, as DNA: TGCGCCAGCAGCCAAGCGGGACACCTTAGCAATCAGCCCCAGCATTTT.

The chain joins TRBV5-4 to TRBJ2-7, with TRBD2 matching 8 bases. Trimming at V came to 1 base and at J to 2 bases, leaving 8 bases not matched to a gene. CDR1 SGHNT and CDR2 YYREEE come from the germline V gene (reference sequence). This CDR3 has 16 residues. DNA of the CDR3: TGTGCCAGCAGCTTGAGGATGCCGGGACTAGCCTACGAGCAGTACTTC. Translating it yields CASSLRMPGLAYEQYF.

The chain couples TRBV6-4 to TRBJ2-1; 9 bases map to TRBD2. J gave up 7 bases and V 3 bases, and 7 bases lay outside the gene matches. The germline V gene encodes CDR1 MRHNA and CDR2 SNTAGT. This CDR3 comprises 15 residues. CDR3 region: CASSEKVAGVNEQFF. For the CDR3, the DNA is TGTGCCAGCAGTGAGAAGGTAGCGGGAGTGAATGAGCAGTTCTTC.

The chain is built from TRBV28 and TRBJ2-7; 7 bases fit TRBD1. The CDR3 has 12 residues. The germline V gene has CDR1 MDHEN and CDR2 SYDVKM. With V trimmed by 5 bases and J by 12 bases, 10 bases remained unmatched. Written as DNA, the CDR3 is TGTGCCAGCAGTACTCTGCCGGGACAGTTGTACTTC. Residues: CASSTLPGQLYF.

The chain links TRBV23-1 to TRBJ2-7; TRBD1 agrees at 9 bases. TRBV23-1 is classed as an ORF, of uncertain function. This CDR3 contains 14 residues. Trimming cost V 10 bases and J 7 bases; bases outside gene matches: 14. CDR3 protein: CATGTGTGPGEQYF. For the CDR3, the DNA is TGCGCCACCGGCACCGGGACAGGGCCTGGGGAGCAGTACTTC.

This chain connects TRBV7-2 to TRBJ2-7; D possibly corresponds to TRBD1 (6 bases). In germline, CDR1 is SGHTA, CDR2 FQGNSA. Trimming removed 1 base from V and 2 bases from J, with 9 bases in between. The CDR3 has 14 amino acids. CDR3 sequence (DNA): TGTGCCAGCAGCTTAGTTGGGGGCCCCTACGAGCAGTACTTC. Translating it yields CASSLVGGPYEQYF. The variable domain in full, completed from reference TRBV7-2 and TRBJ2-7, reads GAGVSQSPSNKVTEKGKDVELRCDPISGHTALYWYRQSLGQGLEFLIYFQGNSAPDKSGLPSDRFSAERTGGSVSTLTIQRTQQEDSAVYLCASSLVGGPYEQYFGPGTRLTVT.

CDR3 protein: CASSLALWRIVNTEAFF. DNA of the CDR3: TGTGCCAGCAGTTTAGCTCTCTGGCGGATCGTGAACACTGAAGCTTTCTTT. The chain employs TRBV28 and TRBJ1-1; no clear D gene. The germline V and J ends were trimmed by 2 bases and 0 bases, with 16 bases remaining between them. The germline CDR1 and CDR2 sequences are MDHEN and SYDVKM. The CDR3 extends over 17 amino acids. The full variable domain, with the rest looked up from reference TRBV28 and TRBJ1-1, is DVKVTQSSRYLVKRTGEKVFLECVQDMDHENMFWYRQDPGLGLRLIYFSYDVKMKEKGDIPEGYSVSREKKERFSLILESASTNQTSMYLCASSLALWRIVNTEAFFGQGTRLTVV.

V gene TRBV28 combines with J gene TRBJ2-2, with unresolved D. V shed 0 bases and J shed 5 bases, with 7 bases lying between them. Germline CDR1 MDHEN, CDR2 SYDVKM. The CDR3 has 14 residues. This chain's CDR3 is CASSLWLATGELFF. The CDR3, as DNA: TGTGCCAGCAGTTTATGGTTAGCTACCGGGGAGCTGTTTTTT.

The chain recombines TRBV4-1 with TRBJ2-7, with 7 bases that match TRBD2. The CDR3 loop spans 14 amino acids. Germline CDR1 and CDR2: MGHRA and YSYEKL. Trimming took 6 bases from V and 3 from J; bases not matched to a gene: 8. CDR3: CASSAAGVNYEQYF. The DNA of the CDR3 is TGCGCCAGCAGTGCTGCGGGAGTAAACTACGAGCAGTACTTC.